Each of the 3 T cell receptor beta chains below was sequenced from the same sample in a study of OX40 agonist ivuxolimab in advanced cancers. TCRdb's copy holds only in-frame clones and misses some; the assay was immunoSEQ multiplex PCR. The data show approximately 70,000 clones, 70% to 90% seen once. Sequenced material: CD4+ or CD8+ T cells sorted from blood, taken in a trial of the OX40 agonist ivuxolimab. The receptors derive from an adult with an advanced solid tumor such as melanoma, head and neck, liver or kidney cancer.

This clone appeared a few times. The chain combines TRBV19 with TRBJ1-1; D unclear. The CDR3 has 13 amino acids. V lost 2 bases and J 1 base, leaving 5 bases between the germline ends. CDR1 is LNHDA, CDR2 SQIVND, per germline (reference sequence). CDR3 sequence reads: CASSIKPNTEAFF. For the CDR3, the DNA is TGTGCCAGTAGTATAAAGCCGAACACTGAAGCTTTCTTT. The whole variable domain, remainder taken from reference TRBV19 and TRBJ1-1, is DGGITQSPKYLFRKEGQNVTLSCEQNLNHDAMYWYRQDPGQGLRLIYYSQIVNDFQKGDIAEGYSVSREKKESFPLTVTSAQKNPTAFYLCASSIKPNTEAFFGQGTRLTVV.

This chain uses TRBV6-1 with TRBJ1-6; unclear D gene. Germline V lookup: CDR1 MNHNS, CDR2 SASEGT. Trimming took off 3 bases at V and 1 base at J, with 10 bases between the two ends. The CDR3 is 16 amino acids. CDR3 in amino acids: CASSEDTRSYNSPLHF. CDR3 sequence (DNA): TGTGCCAGCAGTGAGGATACCAGGTCCTATAATTCACCCCTCCACTTT.

This chain connects TRBV15 to TRBJ2-4, with TRBD1 identical over 7 bases. Trimming at V came to 1 base and at J to 0 bases, leaving 6 bases not matched to a gene. The CDR3 is 17 residues long. From germline, CDR1 is LNHNV and CDR2 YYDKDF (reference sequence). CDR3 DNA sequence: TGTGCCACCAGCAGAGTCGGGGACAGAGGAGCCAAAAACATTCAGTACTTC. This codes for CATSRVGDRGAKNIQYF.